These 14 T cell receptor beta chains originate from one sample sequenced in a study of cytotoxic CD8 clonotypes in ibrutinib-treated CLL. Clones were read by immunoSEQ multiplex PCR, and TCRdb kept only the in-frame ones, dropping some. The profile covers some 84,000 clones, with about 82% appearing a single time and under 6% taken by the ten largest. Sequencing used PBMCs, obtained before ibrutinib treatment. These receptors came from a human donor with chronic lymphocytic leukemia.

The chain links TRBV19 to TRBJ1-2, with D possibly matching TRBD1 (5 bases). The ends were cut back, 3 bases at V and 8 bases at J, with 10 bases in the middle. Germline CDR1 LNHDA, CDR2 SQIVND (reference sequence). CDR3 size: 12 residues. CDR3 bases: TGTGCCAGTAGTATCGACAGCCGGGGCTACACCTTC. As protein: CASSIDSRGYTF.

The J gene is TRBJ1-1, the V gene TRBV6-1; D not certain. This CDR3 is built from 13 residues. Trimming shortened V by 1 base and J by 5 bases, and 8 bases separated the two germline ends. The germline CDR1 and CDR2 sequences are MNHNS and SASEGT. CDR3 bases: TGTGCCAGCAGTGAAGTGGGAGAAACTGAAGCTTTCTTT. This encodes CASSEVGETEAFF.

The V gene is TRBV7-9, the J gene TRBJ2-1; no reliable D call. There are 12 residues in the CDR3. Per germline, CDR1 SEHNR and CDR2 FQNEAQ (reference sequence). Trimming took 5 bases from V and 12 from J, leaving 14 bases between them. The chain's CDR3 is CASSPGRTRQFF. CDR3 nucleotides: TGTGCCAGCAGCCCTGGCCGGACCCGGCAGTTCTTC. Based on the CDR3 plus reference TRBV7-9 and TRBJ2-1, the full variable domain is DTGVSQNPRHKITKRGQNVTFRCDPISEHNRLYWYRQTLGQGPEFLTYFQNEAQLEKSRLLSDRFSAERPKGSFSTLEIQRTEQGDSAMYLCASSPGRTRQFFGPGTRLTVL.

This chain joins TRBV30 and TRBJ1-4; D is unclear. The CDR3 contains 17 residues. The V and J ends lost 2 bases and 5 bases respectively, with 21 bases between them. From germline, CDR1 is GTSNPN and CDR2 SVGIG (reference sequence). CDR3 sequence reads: CAWSFGLNLGINEKLFF. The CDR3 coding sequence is TGTGCCTGGAGTTTTGGGCTTAATTTGGGGATAAATGAAAAACTGTTTTTT. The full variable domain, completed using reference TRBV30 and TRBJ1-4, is SQTIHQWPATLVQPVGSPLSLECTVEGTSNPNLYWYRQAAGRGLQLLFYSVGIGQISSEVPQNLSASRPQDRQFILSSKKLLLSDSGFYLCAWSFGLNLGINEKLFFGSGTQLSVL.

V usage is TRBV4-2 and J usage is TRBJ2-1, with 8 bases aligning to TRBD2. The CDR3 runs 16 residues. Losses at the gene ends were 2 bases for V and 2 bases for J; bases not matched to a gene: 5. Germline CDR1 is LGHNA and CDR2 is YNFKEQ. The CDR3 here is CASSQTSGGAYNEQFF. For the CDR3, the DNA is TGTGCCAGCAGCCAAACTAGCGGCGGCGCCTACAATGAGCAGTTCTTC.

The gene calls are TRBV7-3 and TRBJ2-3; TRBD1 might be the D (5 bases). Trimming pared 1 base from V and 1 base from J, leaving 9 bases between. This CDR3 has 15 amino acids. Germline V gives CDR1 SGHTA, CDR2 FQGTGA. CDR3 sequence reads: CASSLRGGGTDTQYF. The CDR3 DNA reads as TGTGCCAGCAGCTTAAGGGGCGGTGGCACAGATACGCAGTATTTT.

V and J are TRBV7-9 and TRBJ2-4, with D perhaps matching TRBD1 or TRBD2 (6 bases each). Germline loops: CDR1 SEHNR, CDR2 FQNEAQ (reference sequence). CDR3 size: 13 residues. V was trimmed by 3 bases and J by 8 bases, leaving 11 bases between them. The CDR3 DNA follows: TGTGCCAGCAGCTTTTCAGGGGAGGACATTCAGTACTTC. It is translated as CASSFSGEDIQYF.

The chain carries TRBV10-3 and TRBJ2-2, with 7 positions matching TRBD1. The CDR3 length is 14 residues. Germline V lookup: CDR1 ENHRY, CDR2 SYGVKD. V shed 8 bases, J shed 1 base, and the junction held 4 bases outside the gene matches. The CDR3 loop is CAIGRTGNTGELFF. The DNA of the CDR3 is TGTGCCATCGGCCGGACAGGGAACACCGGGGAGCTGTTTTTT.

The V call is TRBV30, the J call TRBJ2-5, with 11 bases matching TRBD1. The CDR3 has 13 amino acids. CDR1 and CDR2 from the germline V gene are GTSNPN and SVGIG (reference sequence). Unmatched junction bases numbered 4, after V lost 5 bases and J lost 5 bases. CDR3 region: CAWCGQGAETQYF. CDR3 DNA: TGTGCCTGGTGCGGACAGGGGGCTGAGACCCAGTACTTC.

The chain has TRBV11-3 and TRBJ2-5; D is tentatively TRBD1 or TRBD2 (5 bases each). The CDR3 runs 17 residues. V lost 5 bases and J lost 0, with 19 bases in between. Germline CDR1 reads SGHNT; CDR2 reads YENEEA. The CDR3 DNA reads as TGTGCCAGCAGCCTAATCCTCGGGACGGCGAACCAAGAGACCCAGTACTTC. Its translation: CASSLILGTANQETQYF.

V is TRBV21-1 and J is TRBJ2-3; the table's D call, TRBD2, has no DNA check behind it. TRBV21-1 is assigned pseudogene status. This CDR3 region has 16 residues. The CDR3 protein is CASSTHTRRDTDTQYF. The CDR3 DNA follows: TGTGCCAGCAGCACTCATACTCGCCGGGACACAGATACGCAGTATTTT.

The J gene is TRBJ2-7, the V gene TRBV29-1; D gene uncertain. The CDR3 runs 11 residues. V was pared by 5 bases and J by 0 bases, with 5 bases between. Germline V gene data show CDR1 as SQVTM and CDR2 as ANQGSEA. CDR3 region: CSVRSSYEQYF. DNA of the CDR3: TGCAGCGTTAGGAGCTCCTACGAGCAGTACTTC.

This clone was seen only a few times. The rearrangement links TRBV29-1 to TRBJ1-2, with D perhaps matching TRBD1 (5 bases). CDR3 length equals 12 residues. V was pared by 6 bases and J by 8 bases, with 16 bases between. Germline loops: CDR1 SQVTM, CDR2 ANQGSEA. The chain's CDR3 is CSVAKGREGYTF. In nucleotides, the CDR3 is TGCAGCGTAGCTAAGGGACGGGAGGGCTACACCTTC.

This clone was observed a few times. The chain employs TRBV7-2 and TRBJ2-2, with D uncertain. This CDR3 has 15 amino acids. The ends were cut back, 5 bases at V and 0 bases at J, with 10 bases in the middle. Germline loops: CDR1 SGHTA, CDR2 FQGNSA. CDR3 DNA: TGTGCCAGCAGCCCCTCTGTGTCGAACACCGGGGAGCTGTTTTTT. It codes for CASSPSVSNTGELFF.